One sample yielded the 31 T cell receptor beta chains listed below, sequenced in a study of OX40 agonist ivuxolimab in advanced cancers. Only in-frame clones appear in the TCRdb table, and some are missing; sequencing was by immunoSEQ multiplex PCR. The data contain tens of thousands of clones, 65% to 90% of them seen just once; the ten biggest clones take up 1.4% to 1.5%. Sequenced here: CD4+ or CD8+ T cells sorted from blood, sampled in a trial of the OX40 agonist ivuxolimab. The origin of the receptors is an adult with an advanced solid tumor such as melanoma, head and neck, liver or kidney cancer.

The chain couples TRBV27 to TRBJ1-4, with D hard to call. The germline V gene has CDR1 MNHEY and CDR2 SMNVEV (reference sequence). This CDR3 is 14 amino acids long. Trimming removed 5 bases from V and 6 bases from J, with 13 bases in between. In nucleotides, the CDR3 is TGTGCCAGCAGTCCGACGGCGACGGATGAAAAACTGTTTTTT. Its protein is CASSPTATDEKLFF. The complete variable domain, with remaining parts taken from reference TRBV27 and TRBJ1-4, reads EAQVTQNPRYLITVTGKKLTVTCSQNMNHEYMSWYRQDPGLGLRQIYYSMNVEVTDKGDVPEGYKVSRKEKRNFPLILESPSPNQTSLYFCASSPTATDEKLFFGSGTQLSVL.

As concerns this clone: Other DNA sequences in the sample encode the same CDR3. The CDR3 nucleotides are TGCGCCAGCAGCTTGTCCCAAGAGACCCAGTACTTC. This translates into CASSLSQETQYF. The chain joins TRBV5-1 to TRBJ2-5, with D unclear. Germline V gene data show CDR1 as SGHRS and CDR2 as YFSETQ. The length of the CDR3 is 12 residues. V shed 1 base and J shed 1 base, with 2 bases lying between them.

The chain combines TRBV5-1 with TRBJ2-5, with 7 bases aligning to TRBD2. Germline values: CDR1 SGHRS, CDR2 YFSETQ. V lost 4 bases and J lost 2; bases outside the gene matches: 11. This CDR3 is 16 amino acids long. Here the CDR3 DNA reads TGCGCCAGCAGCCGGGGGGTAGCACCGACTCAAGAGACCCAGTACTTC. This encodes CASSRGVAPTQETQYF.

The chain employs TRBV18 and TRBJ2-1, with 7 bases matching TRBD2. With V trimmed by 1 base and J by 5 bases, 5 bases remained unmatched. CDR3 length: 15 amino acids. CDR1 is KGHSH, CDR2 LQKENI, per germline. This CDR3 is CASSPLIGLDNEQFF. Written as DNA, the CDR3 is TGTGCCAGCTCACCACTGATCGGACTAGACAATGAGCAGTTCTTC.

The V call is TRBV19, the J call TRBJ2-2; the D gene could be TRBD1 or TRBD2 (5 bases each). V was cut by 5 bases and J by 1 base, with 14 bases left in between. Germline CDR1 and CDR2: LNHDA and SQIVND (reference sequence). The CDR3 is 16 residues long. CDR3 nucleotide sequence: TGTGCCAGTAGTCCCGGGACGGGATGGAACACCGGGGAGCTGTTTTTT. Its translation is CASSPGTGWNTGELFF.

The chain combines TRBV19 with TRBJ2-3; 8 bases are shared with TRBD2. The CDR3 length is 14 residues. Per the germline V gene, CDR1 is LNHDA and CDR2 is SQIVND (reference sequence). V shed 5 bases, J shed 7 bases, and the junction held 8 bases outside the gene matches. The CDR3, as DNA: TGTGCCAGTAGTTCCGCCGGCGGGAGGTATACGCAGTATTTT. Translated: CASSSAGGRYTQYF.

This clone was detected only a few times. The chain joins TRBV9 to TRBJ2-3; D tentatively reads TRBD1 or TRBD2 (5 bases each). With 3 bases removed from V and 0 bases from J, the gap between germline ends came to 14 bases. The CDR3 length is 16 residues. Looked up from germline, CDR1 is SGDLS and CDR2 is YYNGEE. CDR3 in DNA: TGTGCCAGCAGCGCTGCTGGGGGTTTGAGCACAGATACGCAGTATTTT. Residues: CASSAAGGLSTDTQYF.

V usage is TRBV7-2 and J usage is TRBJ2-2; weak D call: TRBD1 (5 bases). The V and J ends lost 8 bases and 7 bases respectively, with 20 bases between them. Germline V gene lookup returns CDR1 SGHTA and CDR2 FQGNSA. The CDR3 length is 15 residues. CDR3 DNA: TGTGCCAGCGGACGACATGGGGCGGTTGGCGGGGAGCTGTTTTTT. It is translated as CASGRHGAVGGELFF.

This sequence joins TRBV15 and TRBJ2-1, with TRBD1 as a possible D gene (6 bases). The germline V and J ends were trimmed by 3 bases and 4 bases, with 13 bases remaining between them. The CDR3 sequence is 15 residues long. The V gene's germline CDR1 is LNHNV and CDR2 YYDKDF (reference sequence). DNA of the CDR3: TGTGCCACCAGCAGTTTCAGGGGCGCTTACAATGAGCAGTTCTTC. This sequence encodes CATSSFRGAYNEQFF.

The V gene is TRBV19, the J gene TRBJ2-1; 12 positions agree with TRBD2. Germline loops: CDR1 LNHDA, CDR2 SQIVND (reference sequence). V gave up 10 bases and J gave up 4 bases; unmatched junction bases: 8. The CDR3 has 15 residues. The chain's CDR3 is CATTLAGGRYNEQFF. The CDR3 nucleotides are TGTGCCACTACACTAGCGGGGGGACGATACAATGAGCAGTTCTTC.

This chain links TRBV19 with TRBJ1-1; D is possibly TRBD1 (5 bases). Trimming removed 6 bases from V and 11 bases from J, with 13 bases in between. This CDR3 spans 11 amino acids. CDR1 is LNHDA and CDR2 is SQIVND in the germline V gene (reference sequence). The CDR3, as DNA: TGTGCCAGTAGCCAGGGCCTTTGGGCTTTCTTT. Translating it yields CASSQGLWAFF.

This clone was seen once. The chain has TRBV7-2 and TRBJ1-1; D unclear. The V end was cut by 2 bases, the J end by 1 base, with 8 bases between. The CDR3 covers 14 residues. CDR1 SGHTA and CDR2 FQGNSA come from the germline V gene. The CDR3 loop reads CASSLTGRNTEAFF. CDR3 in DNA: TGTGCCAGCAGCTTAACTGGGAGGAACACTGAAGCTTTCTTT.

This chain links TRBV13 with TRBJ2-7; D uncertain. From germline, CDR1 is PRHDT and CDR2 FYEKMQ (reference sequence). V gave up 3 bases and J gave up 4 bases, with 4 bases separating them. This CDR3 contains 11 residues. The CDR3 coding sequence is TGTGCCAGCAGCTTGGGATACGAGCAGTACTTC. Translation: CASSLGYEQYF.

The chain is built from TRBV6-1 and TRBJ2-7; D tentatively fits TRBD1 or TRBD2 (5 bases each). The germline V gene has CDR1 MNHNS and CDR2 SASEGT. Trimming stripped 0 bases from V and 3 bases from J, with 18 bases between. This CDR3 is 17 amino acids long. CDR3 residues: CASSEAPPGTVVYEQYF. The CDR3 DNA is TGTGCCAGCAGTGAAGCGCCCCCCGGGACCGTCGTCTACGAGCAGTACTTC.

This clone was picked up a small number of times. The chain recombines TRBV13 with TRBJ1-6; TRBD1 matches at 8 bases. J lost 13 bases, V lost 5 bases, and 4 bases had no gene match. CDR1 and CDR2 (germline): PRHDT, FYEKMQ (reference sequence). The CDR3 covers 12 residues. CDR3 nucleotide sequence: TGTGCCAGCAGCAGAACAGGGGGGCCCCTCCACTTT. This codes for CASSRTGGPLHF.

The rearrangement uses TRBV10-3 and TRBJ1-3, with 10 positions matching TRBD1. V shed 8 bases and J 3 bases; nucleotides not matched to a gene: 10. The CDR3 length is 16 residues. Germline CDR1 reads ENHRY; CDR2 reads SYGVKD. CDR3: CAIGGQGTRIGNTIYF. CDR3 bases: TGTGCCATCGGGGGACAGGGGACGAGAATTGGAAACACCATATATTTT.

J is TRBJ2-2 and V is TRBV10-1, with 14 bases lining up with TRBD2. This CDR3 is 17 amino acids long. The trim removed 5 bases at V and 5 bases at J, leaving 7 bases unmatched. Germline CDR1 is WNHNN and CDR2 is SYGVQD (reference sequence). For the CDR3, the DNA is TGCGCCAGCAGTTTTGGGACTAGCGGGGGTTATACCGGGGAGCTGTTTTTT. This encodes CASSFGTSGGYTGELFF.

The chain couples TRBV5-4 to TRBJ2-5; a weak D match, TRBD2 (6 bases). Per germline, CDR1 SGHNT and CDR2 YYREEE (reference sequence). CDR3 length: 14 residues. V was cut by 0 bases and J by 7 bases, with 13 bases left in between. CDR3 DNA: TGTGCCAGCAGCTTGGTGGGGGGAACAGGGACCCAGTACTTC. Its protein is CASSLVGGTGTQYF. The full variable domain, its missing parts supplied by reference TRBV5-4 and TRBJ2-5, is ETGVTQSPTHLIKTRGQQVTLRCSSQSGHNTVSWYQQALGQGPQFIFQYYREEENGRGNFPPRFSGLQFPNYSSELNVNALELDDSALYLCASSLVGGTGTQYFGPGTRLLVL.

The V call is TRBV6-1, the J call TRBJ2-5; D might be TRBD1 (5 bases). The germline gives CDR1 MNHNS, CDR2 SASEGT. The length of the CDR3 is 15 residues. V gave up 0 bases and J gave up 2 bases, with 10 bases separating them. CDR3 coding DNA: TGTGCCAGCAGTGAAGCGGCAGGGTGGCAAGAGACCCAGTACTTC. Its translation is CASSEAAGWQETQYF.

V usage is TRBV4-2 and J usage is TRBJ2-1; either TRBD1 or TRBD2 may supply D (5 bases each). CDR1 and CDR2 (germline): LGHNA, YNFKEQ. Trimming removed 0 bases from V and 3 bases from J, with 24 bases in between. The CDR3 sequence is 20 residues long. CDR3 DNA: TGTGCCAGCAGCCAAGATATAGTAGTACCTGGGGGTATAGGCTACAATGAGCAGTTCTTC. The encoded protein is CASSQDIVVPGGIGYNEQFF.

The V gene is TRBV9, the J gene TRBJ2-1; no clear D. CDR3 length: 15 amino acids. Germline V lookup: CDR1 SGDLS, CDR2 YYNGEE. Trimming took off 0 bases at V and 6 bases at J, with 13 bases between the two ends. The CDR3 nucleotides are TGTGCCAGCAGCGTAGCAAGCGTCCCATCCAATGAGCAGTTCTTC. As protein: CASSVASVPSNEQFF.

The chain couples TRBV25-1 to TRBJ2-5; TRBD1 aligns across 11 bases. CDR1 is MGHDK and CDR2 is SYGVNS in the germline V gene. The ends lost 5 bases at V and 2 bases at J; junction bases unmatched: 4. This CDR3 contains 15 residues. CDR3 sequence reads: CASSRTGGGQETQYF. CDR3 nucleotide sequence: TGTGCCAGCAGTAGGACAGGGGGCGGGCAAGAGACCCAGTACTTC.

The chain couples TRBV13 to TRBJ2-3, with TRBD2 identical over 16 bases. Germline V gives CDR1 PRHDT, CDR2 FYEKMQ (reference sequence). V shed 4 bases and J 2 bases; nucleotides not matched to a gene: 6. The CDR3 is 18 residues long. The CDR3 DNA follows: TGTGCCAGCAGCTCCCCGGGACTAGCGGGGGGGACCACAGATACGCAGTATTTT. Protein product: CASSSPGLAGGTTDTQYF.

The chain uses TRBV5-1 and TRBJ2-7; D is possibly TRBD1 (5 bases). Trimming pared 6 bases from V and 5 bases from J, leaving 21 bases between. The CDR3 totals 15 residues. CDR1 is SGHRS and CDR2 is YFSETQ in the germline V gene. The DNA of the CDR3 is TGCGCCAGCACCAGGGCGCCCCCATATACGGACGAGCAGTACTTC. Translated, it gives CASTRAPPYTDEQYF.

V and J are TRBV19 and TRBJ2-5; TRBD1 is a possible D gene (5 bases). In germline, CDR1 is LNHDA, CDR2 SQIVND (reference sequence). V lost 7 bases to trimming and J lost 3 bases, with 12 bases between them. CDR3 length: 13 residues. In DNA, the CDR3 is TGTGCCAGTACCCGGATAGGGGAAGAGACCCAGTACTTC. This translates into CASTRIGEETQYF.

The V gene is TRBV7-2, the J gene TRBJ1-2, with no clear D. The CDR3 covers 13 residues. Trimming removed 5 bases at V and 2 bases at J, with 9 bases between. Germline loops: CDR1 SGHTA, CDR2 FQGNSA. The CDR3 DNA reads TGTGCCAGCAGCGAACAGTTAAACTATGGCTACACCTTC. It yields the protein CASSEQLNYGYTF.

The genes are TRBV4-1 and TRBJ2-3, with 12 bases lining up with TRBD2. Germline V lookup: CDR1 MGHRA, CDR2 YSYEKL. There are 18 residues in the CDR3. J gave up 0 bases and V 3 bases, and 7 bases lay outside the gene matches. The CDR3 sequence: CASSHRLAGVTSTDTQYF. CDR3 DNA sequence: TGCGCCAGCAGCCACAGACTAGCGGGGGTTACTAGCACAGATACGCAGTATTTT.

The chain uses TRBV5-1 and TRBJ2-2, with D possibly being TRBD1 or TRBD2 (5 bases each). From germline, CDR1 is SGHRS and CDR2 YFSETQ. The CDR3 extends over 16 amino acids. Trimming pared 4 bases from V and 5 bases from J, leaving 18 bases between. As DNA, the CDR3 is TGCGCCAGCAGCCCAGTGTCGGGGCCGGGGACCGGGGAGCTGTTTTTT. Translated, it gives CASSPVSGPGTGELFF.

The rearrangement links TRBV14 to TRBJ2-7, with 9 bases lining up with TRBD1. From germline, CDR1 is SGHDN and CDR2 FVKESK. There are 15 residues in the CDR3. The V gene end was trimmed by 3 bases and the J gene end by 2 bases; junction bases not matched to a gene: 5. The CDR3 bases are TGTGCCAGCAGCCAGGGGACAGGGCCTACCTACGAGCAGTACTTC. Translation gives CASSQGTGPTYEQYF.

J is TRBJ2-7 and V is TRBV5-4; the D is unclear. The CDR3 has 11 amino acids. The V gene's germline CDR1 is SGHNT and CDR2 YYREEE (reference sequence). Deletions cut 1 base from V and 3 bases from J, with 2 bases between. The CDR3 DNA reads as TGTGCCAGCAGCTTGAACTACGAGCAGTACTTC. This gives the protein CASSLNYEQYF.

CDR3 sequence (DNA): TGTGCCAGCAGTTACAGGGAGGGGCGGCAAGAGACCCAGTACTTC. Translating it yields CASSYREGRQETQYF. This chain joins TRBV6-5 and TRBJ2-5; 7 nucleotides line up with TRBD2. Looked up from germline, CDR1 is MNHEY and CDR2 is SVGAGI. The CDR3 consists of 15 residues. V was pared by 2 bases and J by 2 bases, with 5 bases of the junction left unmatched.